The clone carrying this T cell receptor beta chain was counted many times. This sample was taken from a study of blood T cells in healthy people across ages. This CDR3 has 16 amino acids. Germline V gene sequence: CDR1 DFQATT, CDR2 SNEGSKA (reference sequence). With 0 bases removed from V and 3 bases from J, the gap between germline ends came to 17 bases. Combining a sample-barcoded 5' primer with a J-beta primer mix, a second PCR ran for roughly 6 to 12 cycles. Each of the cDNA molecules was tagged by a template-switch adaptor with 12 random nucleotides. Each CDR3 protein is one row after TCRdb ran MiXCR on the 5' RACE reads. The table lists 1.5 million to 2 million distinct CDR3 sequences, 28% of them singletons, with about 7.7% in the top ten.

The J gene is TRBJ1-2, the V gene TRBV20-1, with a tentative D call TRBD1 (5 bases). Sequenced sample: blood. The sequence was collected from a woman under 40 in good health. As DNA, the CDR3 is TGCAGTGCTAGAGACACGGGGCGTGGAGGGGACTATGGCTACACCTTC. Translation gives CSARDTGRGGDYGYTF.